The subject of this entry is one T cell receptor (beta chain). Its antigen remains unidentified. The CDR3 sequence is 13 residues long. Between the trimmed V and J ends, which lost 6 bases and 2 bases, there was a span of 10 bases. Germline CDR1 reads LNHDA; CDR2 reads SQIVND (reference sequence). This specimen comes from a study of shared clonotypes between healthy human individuals. Background on the study: The donor pool was made up of a couple of women and three men aged 18 to 49. Notes on the study in general: The four-donor shared clonotypes exceeded non-shared clonotypes in generation probability, with non-shared ones scoring lower.

Deep was the level at which the assay was run. Clones were read by immunoSEQ multiplex PCR, and TCRdb kept only the in-frame ones, dropping some. The table includes some 1.4 million clones, more than 95% detected once. This sequence joins TRBV19 and TRBJ1-2, with D possibly being TRBD1 (6 bases). Sequencing input: naive CD4+ T cells sorted from blood. As to subset: CD45RA+ positively selected. The clonotype was recovered from a young man in good health. CDR3 DNA: TGTGCCAGTAGGGTGGACAGAAACTATGGCTACACCTTC. Protein: CASRVDRNYGYTF. Full variable domain (missing parts from reference TRBV19 and TRBJ1-2): DGGITQSPKYLFRKEGQNVTLSCEQNLNHDAMYWYRQDPGQGLRLIYYSQIVNDFQKGDIAEGYSVSREKKESFPLTVTSAQKNPTAFYLCASRVDRNYGYTFGSGTRLTVV.